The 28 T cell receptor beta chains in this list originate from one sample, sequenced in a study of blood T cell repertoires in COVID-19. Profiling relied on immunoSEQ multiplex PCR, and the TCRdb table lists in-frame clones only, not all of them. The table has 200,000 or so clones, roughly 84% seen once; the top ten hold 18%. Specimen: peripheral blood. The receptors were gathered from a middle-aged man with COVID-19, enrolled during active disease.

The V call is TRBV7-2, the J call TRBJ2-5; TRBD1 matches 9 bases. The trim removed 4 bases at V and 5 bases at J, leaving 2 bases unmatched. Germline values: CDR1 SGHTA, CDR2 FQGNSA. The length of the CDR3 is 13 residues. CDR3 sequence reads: CASSYRGLETQYF. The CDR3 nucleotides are TGTGCCAGCAGCTACAGGGGGCTGGAGACCCAGTACTTC.

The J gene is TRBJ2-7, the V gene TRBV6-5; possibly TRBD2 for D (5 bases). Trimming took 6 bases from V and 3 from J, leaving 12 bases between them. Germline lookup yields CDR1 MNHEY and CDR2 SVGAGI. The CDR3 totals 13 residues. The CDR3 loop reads CASRNTRLYEQYF. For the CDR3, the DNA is TGTGCCAGCAGAAACACTAGACTCTACGAGCAGTACTTC.

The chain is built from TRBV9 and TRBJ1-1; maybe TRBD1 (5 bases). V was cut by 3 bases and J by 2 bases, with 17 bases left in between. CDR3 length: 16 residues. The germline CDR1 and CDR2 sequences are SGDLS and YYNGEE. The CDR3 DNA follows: TGTGCCAGCAGCGATAATACCGGGACTTCTAACACTGAAGCTTTCTTT. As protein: CASSDNTGTSNTEAFF.

For the CDR3, the DNA is TGTGCCAGCAGCGTCACCTGGGGATGGAGGGGAGAGACCCAGTACTTC. Its translation: CASSVTWGWRGETQYF. The rearrangement uses TRBV9 and TRBJ2-5; perhaps TRBD2 as D (6 bases). V lost 2 bases to trimming and J lost 4 bases, with 18 bases between them. Per germline, CDR1 SGDLS and CDR2 YYNGEE. The CDR3 is 16 amino acids.

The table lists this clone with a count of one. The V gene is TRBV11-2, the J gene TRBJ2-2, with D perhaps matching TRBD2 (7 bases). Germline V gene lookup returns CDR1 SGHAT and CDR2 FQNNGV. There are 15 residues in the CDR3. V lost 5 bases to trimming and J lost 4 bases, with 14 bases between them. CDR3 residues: CASSPLGGVTGELFF. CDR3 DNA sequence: TGTGCCAGCAGCCCTCTAGGGGGGGTCACCGGGGAGCTGTTTTTT.

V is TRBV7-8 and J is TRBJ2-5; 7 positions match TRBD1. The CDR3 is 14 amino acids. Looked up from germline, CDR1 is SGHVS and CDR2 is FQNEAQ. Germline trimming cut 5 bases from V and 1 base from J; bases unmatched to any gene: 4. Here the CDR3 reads CASSPQGSQETQYF. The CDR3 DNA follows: TGTGCCAGCAGCCCACAGGGGAGCCAAGAGACCCAGTACTTC.

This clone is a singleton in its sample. CDR3: CASSGTSKETQYF. The CDR3 bases are TGTGCCAGTAGCGGGACTAGCAAGGAGACCCAGTACTTC. The chain links TRBV19 to TRBJ2-5; 9 nucleotides agree with TRBD2. This CDR3 spans 13 amino acids. The V and J ends lost 6 bases and 5 bases, in that order; junction bases with no gene match: 4. Germline CDR1 reads LNHDA; CDR2 reads SQIVND (reference sequence).

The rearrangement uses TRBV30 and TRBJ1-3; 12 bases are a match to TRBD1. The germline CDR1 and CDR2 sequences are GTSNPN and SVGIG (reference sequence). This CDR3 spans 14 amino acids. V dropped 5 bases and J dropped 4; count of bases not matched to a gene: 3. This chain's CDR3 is CAWGTGGSGNTIYF. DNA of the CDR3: TGTGCCTGGGGGACAGGGGGCTCGGGAAACACCATATATTTT.

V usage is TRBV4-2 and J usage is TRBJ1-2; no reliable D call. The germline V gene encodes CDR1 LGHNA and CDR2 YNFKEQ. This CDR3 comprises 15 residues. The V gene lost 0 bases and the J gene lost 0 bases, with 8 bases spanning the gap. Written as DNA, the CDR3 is TGTGCCAGCAGCCAAGAGTACAGTCCTAACTATGGCTACACCTTC. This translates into CASSQEYSPNYGYTF.

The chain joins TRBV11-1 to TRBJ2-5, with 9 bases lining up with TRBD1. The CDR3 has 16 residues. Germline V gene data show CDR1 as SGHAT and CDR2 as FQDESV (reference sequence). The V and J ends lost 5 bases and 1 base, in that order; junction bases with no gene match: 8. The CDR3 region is CASSPSRDRAQETQYF. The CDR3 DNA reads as TGTGCCAGCAGCCCCTCCCGGGACAGGGCCCAAGAGACCCAGTACTTC.

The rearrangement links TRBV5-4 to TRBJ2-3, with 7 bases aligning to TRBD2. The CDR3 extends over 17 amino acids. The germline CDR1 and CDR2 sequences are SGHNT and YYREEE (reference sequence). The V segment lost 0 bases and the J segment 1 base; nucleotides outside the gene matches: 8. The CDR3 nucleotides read TGTGCCAGCAGCTTGGGTGCTCTTGCGGGAGGCACAGATACGCAGTATTTT. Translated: CASSLGALAGGTDTQYF.

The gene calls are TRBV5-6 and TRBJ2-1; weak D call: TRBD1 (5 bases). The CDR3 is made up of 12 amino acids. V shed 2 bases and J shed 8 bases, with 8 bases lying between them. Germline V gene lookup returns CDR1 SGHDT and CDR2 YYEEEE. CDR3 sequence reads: CASSLIGDEQFF. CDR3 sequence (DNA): TGTGCCAGCAGCTTAATAGGGGATGAGCAGTTCTTC.

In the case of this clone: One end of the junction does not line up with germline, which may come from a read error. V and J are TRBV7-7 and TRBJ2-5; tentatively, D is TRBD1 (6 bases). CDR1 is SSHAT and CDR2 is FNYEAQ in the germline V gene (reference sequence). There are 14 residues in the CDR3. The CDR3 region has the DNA TGTGCTAGCAGCCCACAGACAGGACAAGGGACCCAGTACTTC. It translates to CASSPQTGQGTQYF.

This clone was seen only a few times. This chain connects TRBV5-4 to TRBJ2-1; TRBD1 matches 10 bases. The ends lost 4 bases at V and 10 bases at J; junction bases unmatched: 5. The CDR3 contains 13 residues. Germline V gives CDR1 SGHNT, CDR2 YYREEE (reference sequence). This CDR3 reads CASSPRDRGEQFF. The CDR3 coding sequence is TGTGCCAGCAGCCCCCGGGACAGGGGAGAGCAGTTCTTC. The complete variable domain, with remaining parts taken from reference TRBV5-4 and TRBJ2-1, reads ETGVTQSPTHLIKTRGQQVTLRCSSQSGHNTVSWYQQALGQGPQFIFQYYREEENGRGNFPPRFSGLQFPNYSSELNVNALELDDSALYLCASSPRDRGEQFFGPGTRLTVL.

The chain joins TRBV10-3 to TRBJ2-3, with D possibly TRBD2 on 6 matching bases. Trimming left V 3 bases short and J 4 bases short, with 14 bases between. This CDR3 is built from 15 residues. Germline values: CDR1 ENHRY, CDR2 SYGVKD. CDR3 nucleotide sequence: TGTGCCATCAGTGATCGGAGGGGAGCGGCAGATACGCAGTATTTT. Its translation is CAISDRRGAADTQYF.

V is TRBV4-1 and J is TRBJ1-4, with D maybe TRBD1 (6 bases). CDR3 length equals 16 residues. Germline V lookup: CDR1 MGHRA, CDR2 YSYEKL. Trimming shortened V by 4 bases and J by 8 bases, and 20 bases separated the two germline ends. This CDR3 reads CASSPGVGTIREKLFF. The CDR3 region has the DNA TGCGCCAGCAGCCCCGGAGTCGGGACAATTAGGGAAAAACTGTTTTTT.

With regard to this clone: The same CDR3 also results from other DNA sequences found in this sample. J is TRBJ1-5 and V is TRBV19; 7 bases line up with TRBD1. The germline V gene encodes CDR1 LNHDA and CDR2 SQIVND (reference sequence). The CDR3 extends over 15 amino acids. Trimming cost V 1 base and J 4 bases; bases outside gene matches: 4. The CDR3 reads CASSIGTGSNQPQHF. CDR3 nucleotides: TGTGCCAGTAGTATAGGGACAGGCAGTAATCAGCCCCAGCATTTT. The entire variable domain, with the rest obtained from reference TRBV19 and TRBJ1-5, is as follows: DGGITQSPKYLFRKEGQNVTLSCEQNLNHDAMYWYRQDPGQGLRLIYYSQIVNDFQKGDIAEGYSVSREKKESFPLTVTSAQKNPTAFYLCASSIGTGSNQPQHFGDGTRLSIL.

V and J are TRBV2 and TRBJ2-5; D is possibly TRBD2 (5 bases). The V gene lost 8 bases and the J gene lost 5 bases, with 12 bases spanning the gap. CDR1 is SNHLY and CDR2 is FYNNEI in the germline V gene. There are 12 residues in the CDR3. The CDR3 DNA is TGTGCCAGCTTGCCGGGGTTGGAGACCCAGTACTTC. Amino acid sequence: CASLPGLETQYF.

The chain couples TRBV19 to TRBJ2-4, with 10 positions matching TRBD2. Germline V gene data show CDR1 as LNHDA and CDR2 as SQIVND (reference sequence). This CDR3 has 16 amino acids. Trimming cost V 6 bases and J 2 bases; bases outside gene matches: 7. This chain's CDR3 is CASSFLAGETKNIQYF. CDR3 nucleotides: TGTGCCAGTAGCTTCCTAGCGGGAGAAACCAAAAACATTCAGTACTTC.

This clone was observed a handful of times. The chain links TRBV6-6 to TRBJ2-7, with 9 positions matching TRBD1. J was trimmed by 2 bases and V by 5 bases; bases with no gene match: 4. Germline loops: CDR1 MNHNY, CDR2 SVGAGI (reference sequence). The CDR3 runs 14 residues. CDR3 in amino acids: CASSLNRGPYEQYF. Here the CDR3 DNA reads TGTGCCAGCAGTCTTAACAGGGGGCCCTACGAGCAGTACTTC.

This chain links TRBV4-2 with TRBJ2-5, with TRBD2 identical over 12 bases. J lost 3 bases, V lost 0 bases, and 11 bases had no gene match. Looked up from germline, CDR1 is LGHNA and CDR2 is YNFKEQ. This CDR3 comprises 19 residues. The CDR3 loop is CASSQEALASGRAKETQYF. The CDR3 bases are TGTGCCAGCAGCCAAGAAGCCTTGGCTAGCGGGAGGGCCAAAGAGACCCAGTACTTC.

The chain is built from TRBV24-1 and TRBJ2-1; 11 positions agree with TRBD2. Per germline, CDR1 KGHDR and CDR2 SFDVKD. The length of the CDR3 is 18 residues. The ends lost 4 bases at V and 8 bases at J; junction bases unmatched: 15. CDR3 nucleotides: TGTGCCACCAGTGACTCAGGTAGCGGGAGGGCCAAGGCATATGAGCAGTTCTTC. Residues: CATSDSGSGRAKAYEQFF.

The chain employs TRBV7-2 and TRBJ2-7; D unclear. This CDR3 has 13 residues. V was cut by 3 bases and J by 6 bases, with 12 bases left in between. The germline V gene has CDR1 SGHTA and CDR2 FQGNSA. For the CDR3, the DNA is TGTGCCAGCAGCTTCCGGGTTAATGGCGAGCAGTACTTC. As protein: CASSFRVNGEQYF. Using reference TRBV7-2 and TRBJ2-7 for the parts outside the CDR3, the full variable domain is GAGVSQSPSNKVTEKGKDVELRCDPISGHTALYWYRQSLGQGLEFLIYFQGNSAPDKSGLPSDRFSAERTGGSVSTLTIQRTQQEDSAVYLCASSFRVNGEQYFGPGTRLTVT.

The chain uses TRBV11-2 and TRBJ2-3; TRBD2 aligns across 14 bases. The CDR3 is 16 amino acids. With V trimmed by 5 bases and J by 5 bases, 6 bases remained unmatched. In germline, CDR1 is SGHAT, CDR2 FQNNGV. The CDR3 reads CASSPRLAGGGDTQYF. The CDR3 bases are TGTGCCAGCAGCCCTCGACTAGCGGGGGGGGGAGATACGCAGTATTTT.

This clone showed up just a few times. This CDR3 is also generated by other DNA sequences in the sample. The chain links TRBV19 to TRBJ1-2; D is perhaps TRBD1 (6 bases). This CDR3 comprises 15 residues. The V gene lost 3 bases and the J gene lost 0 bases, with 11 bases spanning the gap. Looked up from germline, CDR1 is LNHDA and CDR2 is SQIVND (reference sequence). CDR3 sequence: CASSIGQGTNYGYTF. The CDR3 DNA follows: TGTGCCAGTAGTATTGGGCAGGGGACTAACTATGGCTACACCTTC.

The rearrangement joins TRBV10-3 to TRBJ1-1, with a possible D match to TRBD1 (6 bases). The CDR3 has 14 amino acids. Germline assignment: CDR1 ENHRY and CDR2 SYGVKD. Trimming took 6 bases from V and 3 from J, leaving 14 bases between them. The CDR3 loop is CAIRYSGVDTEAFF. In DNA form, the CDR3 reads TGTGCCATCAGGTATTCAGGGGTTGACACTGAAGCTTTCTTT.

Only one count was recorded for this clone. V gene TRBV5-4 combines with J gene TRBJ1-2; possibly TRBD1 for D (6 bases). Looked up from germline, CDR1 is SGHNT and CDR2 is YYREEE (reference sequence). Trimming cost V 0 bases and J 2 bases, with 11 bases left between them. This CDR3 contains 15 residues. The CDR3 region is CASSLVTGQNYGYTF. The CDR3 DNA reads TGTGCCAGCAGCTTGGTGACTGGACAGAACTATGGCTACACCTTC.

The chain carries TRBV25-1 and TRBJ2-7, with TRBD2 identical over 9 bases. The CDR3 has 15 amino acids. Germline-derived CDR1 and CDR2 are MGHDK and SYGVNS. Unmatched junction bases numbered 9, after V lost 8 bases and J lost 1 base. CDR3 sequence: CASADWLAGSYEQYF. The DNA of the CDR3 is TGTGCCAGCGCAGACTGGCTAGCGGGGTCCTACGAGCAGTACTTC.